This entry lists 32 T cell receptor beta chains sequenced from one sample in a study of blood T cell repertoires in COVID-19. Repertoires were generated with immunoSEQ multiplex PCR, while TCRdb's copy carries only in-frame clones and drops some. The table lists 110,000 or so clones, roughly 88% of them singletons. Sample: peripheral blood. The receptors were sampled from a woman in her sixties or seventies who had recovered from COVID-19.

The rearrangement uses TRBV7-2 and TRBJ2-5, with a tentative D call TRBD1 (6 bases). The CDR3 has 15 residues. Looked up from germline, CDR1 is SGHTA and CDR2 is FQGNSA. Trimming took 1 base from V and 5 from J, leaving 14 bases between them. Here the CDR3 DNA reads TGTGCCAGCAGCTTAGAGGGGGTGACTTGGGAGACCCAGTACTTC. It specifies CASSLEGVTWETQYF.

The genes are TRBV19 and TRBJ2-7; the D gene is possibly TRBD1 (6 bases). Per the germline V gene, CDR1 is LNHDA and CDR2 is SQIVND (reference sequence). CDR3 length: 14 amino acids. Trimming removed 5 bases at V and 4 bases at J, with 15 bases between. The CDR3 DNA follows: TGTGCCAGTAGTCCAGACCGGGACACATACGAGCAGTACTTC. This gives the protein CASSPDRDTYEQYF.

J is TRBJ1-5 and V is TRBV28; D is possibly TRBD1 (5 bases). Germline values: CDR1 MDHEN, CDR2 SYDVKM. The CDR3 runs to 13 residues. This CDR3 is CAGGRTFNQPQHF. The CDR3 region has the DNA TGTGCGGGGGGGAGAACGTTCAATCAGCCCCAGCATTTT.

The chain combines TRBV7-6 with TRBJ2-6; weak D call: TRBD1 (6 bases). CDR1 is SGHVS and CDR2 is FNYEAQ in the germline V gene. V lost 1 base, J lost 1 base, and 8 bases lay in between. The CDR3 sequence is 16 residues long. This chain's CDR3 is CASSLVGASGANVLTF. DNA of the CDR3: TGTGCCAGCAGCTTAGTGGGGGCTTCTGGGGCCAACGTCCTGACTTTC.

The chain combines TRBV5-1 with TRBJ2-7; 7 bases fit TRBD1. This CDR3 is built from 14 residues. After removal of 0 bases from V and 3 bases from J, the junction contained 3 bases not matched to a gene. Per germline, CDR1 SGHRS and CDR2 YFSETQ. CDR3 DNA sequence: TGCGCCAGCAGCTTGGGGACAGGTTTCTACGAGCAGTACTTC. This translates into CASSLGTGFYEQYF.

CDR3 amino acids: CATSDLTSATDTQYF. CDR3 sequence (DNA): TGTGCCACCAGTGACCTGACTAGTGCCACAGATACGCAGTATTTT. V is TRBV24-1 and J is TRBJ2-3, with D perhaps matching TRBD2 (6 bases). This CDR3 has 15 residues. V lost 4 bases and J lost 2, with 12 bases in between. The germline V gene encodes CDR1 KGHDR and CDR2 SFDVKD.

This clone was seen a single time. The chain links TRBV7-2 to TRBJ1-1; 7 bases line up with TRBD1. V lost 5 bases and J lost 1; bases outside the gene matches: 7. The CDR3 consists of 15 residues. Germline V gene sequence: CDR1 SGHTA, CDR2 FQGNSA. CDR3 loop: CASSKRTGGNTEAFF. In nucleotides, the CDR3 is TGTGCCAGCAGCAAGCGGACAGGAGGGAACACTGAAGCTTTCTTT.

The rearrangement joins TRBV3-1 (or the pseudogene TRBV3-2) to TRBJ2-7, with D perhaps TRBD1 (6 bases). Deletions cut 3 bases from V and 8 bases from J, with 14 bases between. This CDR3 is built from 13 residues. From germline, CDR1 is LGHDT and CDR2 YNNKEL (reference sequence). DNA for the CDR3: TGTGCCAGCAGCCAGCCCAGTGGGGGCAAGCAGTACTTC. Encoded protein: CASSQPSGGKQYF.

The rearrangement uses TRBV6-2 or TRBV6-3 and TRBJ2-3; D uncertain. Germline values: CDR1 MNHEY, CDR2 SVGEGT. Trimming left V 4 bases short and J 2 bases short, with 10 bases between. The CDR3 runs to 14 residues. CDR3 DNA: TGTGCCAGCAGTTCGGTCCTCCTCACAGATACGCAGTATTTT. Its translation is CASSSVLLTDTQYF.

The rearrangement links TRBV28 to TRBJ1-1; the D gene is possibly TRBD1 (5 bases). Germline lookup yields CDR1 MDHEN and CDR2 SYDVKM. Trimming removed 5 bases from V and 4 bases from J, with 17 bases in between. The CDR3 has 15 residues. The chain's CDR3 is CASSPRGVEGTEAFF. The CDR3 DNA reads TGTGCCAGCAGTCCCCGGGGGGTGGAGGGCACTGAAGCTTTCTTT. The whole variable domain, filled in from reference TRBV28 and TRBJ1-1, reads DVKVTQSSRYLVKRTGEKVFLECVQDMDHENMFWYRQDPGLGLRLIYFSYDVKMKEKGDIPEGYSVSREKKERFSLILESASTNQTSMYLCASSPRGVEGTEAFFGQGTRLTVV.

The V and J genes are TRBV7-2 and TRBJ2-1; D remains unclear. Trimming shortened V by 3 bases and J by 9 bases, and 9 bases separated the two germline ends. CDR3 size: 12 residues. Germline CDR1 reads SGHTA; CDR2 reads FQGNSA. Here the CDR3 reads CASSFGRSEQFF. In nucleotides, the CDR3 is TGTGCCAGCAGCTTTGGAAGGAGTGAGCAGTTCTTC.

CDR3 in amino acids: CASSSRTGADTQYF. As DNA, the CDR3 is TGTGCCAGCAGCTCGAGAACGGGGGCAGATACGCAGTATTTT. This chain connects TRBV7-3 to TRBJ2-3; D perhaps matches TRBD2 (6 bases). The ends were cut back, 4 bases at V and 4 bases at J, with 12 bases in the middle. The CDR3 runs 14 residues. Per germline, CDR1 SGHTA and CDR2 FQGTGA.

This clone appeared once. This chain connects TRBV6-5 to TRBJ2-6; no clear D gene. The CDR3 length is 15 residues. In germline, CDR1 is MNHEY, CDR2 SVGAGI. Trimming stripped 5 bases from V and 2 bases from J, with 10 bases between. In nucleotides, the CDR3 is TGTGCCAGCAGTCTGGGCGAAACTGGGGCCAACGTCCTGACTTTC. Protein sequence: CASSLGETGANVLTF.

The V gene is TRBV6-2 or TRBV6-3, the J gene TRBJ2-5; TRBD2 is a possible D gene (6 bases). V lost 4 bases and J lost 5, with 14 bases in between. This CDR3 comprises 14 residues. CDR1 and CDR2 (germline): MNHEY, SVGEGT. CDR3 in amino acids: CASSSGGPGETQYF. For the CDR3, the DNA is TGTGCCAGCAGTTCAGGAGGGCCTGGGGAGACCCAGTACTTC.

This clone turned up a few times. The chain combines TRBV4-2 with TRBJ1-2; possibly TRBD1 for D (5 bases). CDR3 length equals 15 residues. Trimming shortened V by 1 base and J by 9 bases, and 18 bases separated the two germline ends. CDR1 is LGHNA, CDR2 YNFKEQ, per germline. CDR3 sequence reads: CASSQGLGTGERYTF. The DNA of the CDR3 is TGTGCCAGCAGCCAAGGTCTAGGGACGGGGGAGCGCTACACCTTC.

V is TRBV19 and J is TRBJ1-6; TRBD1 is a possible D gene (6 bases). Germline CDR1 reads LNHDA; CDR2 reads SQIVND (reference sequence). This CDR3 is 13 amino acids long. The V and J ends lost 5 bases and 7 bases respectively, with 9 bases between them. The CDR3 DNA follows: TGTGCCAGTAGTCGGGGGGCGAATTCACCCCTCCACTTT. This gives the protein CASSRGANSPLHF.

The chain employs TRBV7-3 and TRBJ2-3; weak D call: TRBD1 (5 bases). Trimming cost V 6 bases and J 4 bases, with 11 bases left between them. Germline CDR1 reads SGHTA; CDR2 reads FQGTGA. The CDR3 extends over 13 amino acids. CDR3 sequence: CASSPGQPDTQYF. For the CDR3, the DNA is TGTGCCAGCAGTCCAGGGCAACCAGATACGCAGTATTTT.

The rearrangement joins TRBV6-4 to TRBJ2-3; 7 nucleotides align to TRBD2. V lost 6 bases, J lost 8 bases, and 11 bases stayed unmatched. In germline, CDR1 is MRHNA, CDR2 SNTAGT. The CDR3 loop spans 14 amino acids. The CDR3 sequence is CASRAGESWGTQYF. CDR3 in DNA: TGTGCCAGCAGGGCGGGGGAATCCTGGGGTACGCAGTATTTT.

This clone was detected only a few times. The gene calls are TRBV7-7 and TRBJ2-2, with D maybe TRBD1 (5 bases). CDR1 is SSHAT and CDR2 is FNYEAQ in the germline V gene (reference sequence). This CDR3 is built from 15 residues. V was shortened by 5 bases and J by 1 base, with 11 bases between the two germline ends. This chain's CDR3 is CASSPARGNTGELFF. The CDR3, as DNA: TGTGCCAGCAGCCCGGCTAGGGGGAACACCGGGGAGCTGTTTTTT.

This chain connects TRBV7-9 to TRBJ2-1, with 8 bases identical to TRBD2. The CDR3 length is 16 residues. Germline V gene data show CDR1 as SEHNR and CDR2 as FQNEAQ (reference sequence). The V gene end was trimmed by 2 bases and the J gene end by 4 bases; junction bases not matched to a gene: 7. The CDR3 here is CASSLWSGSAYNEQFF. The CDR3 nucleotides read TGTGCCAGCAGCTTATGGAGCGGGAGCGCGTACAATGAGCAGTTCTTC.

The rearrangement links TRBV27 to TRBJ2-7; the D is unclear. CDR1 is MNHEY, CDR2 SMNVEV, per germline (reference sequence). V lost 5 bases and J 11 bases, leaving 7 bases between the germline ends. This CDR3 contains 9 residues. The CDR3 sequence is CASSPPKYF. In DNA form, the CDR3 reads TGTGCCAGCAGTCCCCCAAAGTACTTC.

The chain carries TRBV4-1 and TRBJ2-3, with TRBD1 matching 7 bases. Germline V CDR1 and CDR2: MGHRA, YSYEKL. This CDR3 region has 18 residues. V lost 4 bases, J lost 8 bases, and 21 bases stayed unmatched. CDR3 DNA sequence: TGCGCCAGCAGCCCTCGGGACGGACAGGCCCCTCTTGTGGGTACGCAGTATTTT. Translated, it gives CASSPRDGQAPLVGTQYF.

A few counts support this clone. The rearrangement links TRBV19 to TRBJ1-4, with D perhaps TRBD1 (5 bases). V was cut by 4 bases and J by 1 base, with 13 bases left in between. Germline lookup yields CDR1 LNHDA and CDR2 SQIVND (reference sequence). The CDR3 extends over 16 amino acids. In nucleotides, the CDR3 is TGTGCCAGTAGTAGGGGCCTCGGGGGAACTAATGAAAAACTGTTTTTT. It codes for CASSRGLGGTNEKLFF.

For the CDR3, the DNA is TGTGCCAGCAGTTACTCGAACAGTCTGCCTGCTAGCACAGATACGCAGTATTTT. Residues: CASSYSNSLPASTDTQYF. The chain joins TRBV6-2 or TRBV6-3 to TRBJ2-3, with D uncertain. Trimming pared 0 bases from V and 0 bases from J, leaving 16 bases between. This CDR3 region has 18 residues. The germline V gene has CDR1 MNHEY and CDR2 SVGEGT.

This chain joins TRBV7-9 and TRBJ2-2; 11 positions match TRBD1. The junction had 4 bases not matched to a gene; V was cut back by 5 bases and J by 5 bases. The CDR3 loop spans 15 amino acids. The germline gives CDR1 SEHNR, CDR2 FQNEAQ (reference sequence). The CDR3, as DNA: TGTGCCAGCAGCCCCCGGGACAGGGGGACCGGGGAGCTGTTTTTT. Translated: CASSPRDRGTGELFF. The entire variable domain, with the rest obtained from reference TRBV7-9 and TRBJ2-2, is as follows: DTGVSQNPRHKITKRGQNVTFRCDPISEHNRLYWYRQTLGQGPEFLTYFQNEAQLEKSRLLSDRFSAERPKGSFSTLEIQRTEQGDSAMYLCASSPRDRGTGELFFGEGSRLTVL.

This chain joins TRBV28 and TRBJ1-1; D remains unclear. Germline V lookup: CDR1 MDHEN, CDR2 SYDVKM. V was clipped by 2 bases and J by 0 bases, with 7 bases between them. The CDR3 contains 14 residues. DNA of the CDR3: TGTGCCAGCAGTTTAATAATCCTGAACACTGAAGCTTTCTTT. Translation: CASSLIILNTEAFF.

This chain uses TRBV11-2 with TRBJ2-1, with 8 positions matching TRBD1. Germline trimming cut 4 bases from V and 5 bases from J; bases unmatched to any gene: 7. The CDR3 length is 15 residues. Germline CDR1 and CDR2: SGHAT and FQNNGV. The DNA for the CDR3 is TGTGCCAGCAGCTGGAGGACAGGGATGGACAATGAGCAGTTCTTC. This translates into CASSWRTGMDNEQFF. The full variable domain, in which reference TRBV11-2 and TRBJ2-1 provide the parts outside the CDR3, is EAGVAQSPRYKIIEKRQSVAFWCNPISGHATLYWYQQILGQGPKLLIQFQNNGVVDDSQLPKDRFSAERLKGVDSTLKIQPAKLEDSAVYLCASSWRTGMDNEQFFGPGTRLTVL.

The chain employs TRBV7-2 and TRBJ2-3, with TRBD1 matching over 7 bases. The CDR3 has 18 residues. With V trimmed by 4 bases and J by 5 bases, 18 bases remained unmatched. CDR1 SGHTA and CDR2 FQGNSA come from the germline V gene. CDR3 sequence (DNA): TGTGCCAGCAGCTCGTGGACAAGGGGGCACCTGTTGGGAGATACGCAGTATTTT. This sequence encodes CASSSWTRGHLLGDTQYF.

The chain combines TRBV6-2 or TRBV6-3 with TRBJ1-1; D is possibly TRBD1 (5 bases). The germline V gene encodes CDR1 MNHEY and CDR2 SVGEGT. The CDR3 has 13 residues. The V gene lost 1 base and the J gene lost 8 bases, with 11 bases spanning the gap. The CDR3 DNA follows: TGTGCCAGCAGTTACTGGGACGGGAGAGAAGCTTTCTTT. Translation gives CASSYWDGREAFF.

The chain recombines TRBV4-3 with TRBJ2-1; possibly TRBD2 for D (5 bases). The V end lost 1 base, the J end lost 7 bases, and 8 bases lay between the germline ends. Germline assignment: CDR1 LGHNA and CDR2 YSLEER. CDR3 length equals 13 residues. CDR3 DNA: TGCGCCAGCAGCCAAGGAGGGAAGAATGAGCAGTTCTTC. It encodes CASSQGGKNEQFF.

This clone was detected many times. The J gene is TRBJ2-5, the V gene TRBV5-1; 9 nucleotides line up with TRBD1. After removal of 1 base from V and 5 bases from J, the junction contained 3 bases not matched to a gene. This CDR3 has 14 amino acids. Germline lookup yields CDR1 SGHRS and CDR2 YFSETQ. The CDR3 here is CASSLTGGRETQYF. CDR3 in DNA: TGCGCCAGCAGCTTGACAGGGGGCCGGGAGACCCAGTACTTC.

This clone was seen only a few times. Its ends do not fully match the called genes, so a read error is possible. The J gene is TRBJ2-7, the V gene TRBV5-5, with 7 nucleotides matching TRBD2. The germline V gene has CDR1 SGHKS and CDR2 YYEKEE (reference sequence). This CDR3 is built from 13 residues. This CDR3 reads CASSNQPGLWNRF. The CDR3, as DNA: TGTGCCAGCAGCAATCAACCGGGACTATGGAATCGCTTC. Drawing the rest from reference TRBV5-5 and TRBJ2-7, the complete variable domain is DAGVTQSPTHLIKTRGQQVTLRCSPISGHKSVSWYQQVLGQGPQFIFQYYEKEERGRGNFPDRFSARQFPNYSSELNVNALLLGDSALYLCASSNQPGLWNRFGPGTRLTVT.